A single sample gave rise to the 23 T cell receptor beta chains below, sequenced in a study of cytomegalovirus exposure and HLA in healthy donors. PCR primers comprised 60 Vbeta and 13 Jbeta primers. Clones were read by immunoSEQ multiplex PCR, and TCRdb kept only the in-frame ones, dropping some. The repertoire holds roughly 180,000 clones, about 9% seen once, with 1% to 1.5% in the top ten. Sequences were obtained from PBMCs. Receptors originate from a woman aged 25-40 years in good health and CMV-seropositive.

This clone was seen a few times. The V and J genes are TRBV9 and TRBJ1-2, with 10 bases lining up with TRBD1. The V segment lost 3 bases and the J segment 6 bases; nucleotides outside the gene matches: 11. The CDR3 spans 16 residues. CDR1 and CDR2 from the germline V gene are SGDLS and YYNGEE. The CDR3 protein is CASSGPGQGNSDGYTF. Written as DNA, the CDR3 is TGTGCCAGCAGCGGACCGGGACAGGGGAACTCTGATGGCTACACCTTC. The variable domain in full, completed from reference TRBV9 and TRBJ1-2, reads DSGVTQTPKHLITATGQRVTLRCSPRSGDLSVYWYQQSLDQGLQFLIQYYNGEERAKGNILERFSAQQFPDLHSELNLSSLELGDSALYFCASSGPGQGNSDGYTFGSGTRLTVV.

Only a few counts were recorded for this clone. CDR3 amino acids: CASTTSQGTNEQFF. CDR3 coding DNA: TGTGCCAGTACGACTTCTCAGGGGACCAATGAGCAGTTCTTC. This chain joins TRBV6-5 and TRBJ2-1; weak D call: TRBD1 (6 bases). The CDR3 covers 14 residues. V was pared by 9 bases and J by 6 bases, with 18 bases between. The V gene's germline CDR1 is MNHEY and CDR2 SVGAGI.

This clone was seen only a few times. The rearrangement uses TRBV6-1 and TRBJ2-3; possible D gene TRBD2, 6 bases. Deletions cut 1 base from V and 2 bases from J, with 10 bases between. CDR1 and CDR2 from the germline V gene are MNHNS and SASEGT. The length of the CDR3 is 15 residues. CDR3 sequence: CASSEVAGNTDTQYF. The CDR3 nucleotides are TGTGCCAGCAGTGAAGTTGCGGGGAACACAGATACGCAGTATTTT.

The rearrangement joins TRBV4-1 to TRBJ1-2; TRBD1 might be the D (6 bases). CDR3 size: 13 residues. V was pared by 5 bases and J by 8 bases, with 15 bases between. Germline V gives CDR1 MGHRA, CDR2 YSYEKL. The DNA of the CDR3 is TGCGCCAGCAGCTTTAGAAACAGGGACGGCTACACCTTC. Its translation: CASSFRNRDGYTF.

V usage is TRBV13 and J usage is TRBJ2-1; 10 bases match TRBD2. V was pared by 6 bases and J by 4 bases, with 9 bases of the junction left unmatched. Germline loops: CDR1 PRHDT, CDR2 FYEKMQ (reference sequence). CDR3 length: 16 amino acids. CDR3 nucleotides: TGTGCCAGCAGAACCCGAGGGACTAGCGATTACAATGAGCAGTTCTTC. It specifies CASRTRGTSDYNEQFF.

The chain joins TRBV5-1 to TRBJ2-7; D is possibly TRBD1 (5 bases). Per germline, CDR1 SGHRS and CDR2 YFSETQ. The germline V and J ends were trimmed by 1 base and 4 bases, with 12 bases remaining between them. The CDR3 has 14 residues. For the CDR3, the DNA is TGCGCCAGCAGCTTGAAGGGGATAGTGTACGAGCAGTACTTC. It yields the protein CASSLKGIVYEQYF.

CDR3 amino acids: CASSLSRDRKETQYF. Written as DNA, the CDR3 is TGTGCCAGCAGTCTGAGTCGGGACAGGAAAGAGACCCAGTACTTC. The rearrangement joins TRBV6-6 to TRBJ2-5; the match to TRBD1 covers 8 bases. With 5 bases clipped from V and 3 bases from J, the junction kept 8 bases outside the gene matches. Germline CDR1 reads MNHNY; CDR2 reads SVGAGI (reference sequence). The CDR3 length is 15 residues.

This clone came up a few times. The rearrangement links TRBV5-1 to TRBJ2-3, with TRBD2 identical over 8 bases. Trimming took 4 bases from V and 2 from J; bases not matched to a gene: 12. Germline V gene sequence: CDR1 SGHRS, CDR2 YFSETQ. The CDR3 extends over 17 amino acids. The CDR3, as DNA: TGCGCCAGCAGCCGGGGTAGGGGTAGCGGGGACACAGATACGCAGTATTTT. Residues: CASSRGRGSGDTDTQYF.

This clone was observed a handful of times. DNA of the CDR3: TGTGCCAGCAGCTTGGGGGGGACAGGGGGCTATGGCTACACCTTC. Its protein is CASSLGGTGGYGYTF. The chain links TRBV7-2 to TRBJ1-2; 11 nucleotides agree with TRBD1. CDR1 and CDR2 from the germline V gene are SGHTA and FQGNSA. The CDR3 sequence is 15 residues long. After removal of 3 bases from V and 4 bases from J, the junction contained 4 bases not matched to a gene.

The rearrangement links TRBV11-2 to TRBJ2-3, with D perhaps TRBD1 (5 bases). This CDR3 comprises 13 residues. Germline CDR1 SGHAT, CDR2 FQNNGV. Trimming took 1 base from V and 5 from J, leaving 7 bases between them. In DNA, the CDR3 is TGTGCCAGCAGCTTAGCTCAGGGAGATACGCAGTATTTT. Residues: CASSLAQGDTQYF.

V is TRBV7-3 and J is TRBJ2-1; 8 nucleotides agree with TRBD2. This CDR3 is 16 amino acids long. CDR1 SGHTA and CDR2 FQGTGA come from the germline V gene. J lost 10 bases, V lost 5 bases, and 16 bases had no gene match. DNA for the CDR3: TGTGCCAGCAGCCGGAATGGCGGGAGGAACTCGGGGGAGCAGTTCTTC. Amino acid sequence: CASSRNGGRNSGEQFF.

The chain recombines TRBV7-9 with TRBJ1-5; 7 bases are a match to TRBD1. This CDR3 spans 17 amino acids. The germline gives CDR1 SEHNR, CDR2 FQNEAQ (reference sequence). V was pared by 4 bases and J by 2 bases, with 11 bases of the junction left unmatched. The DNA of the CDR3 is TGTGCCAGCAGCTCTGACAGGGAAGGAGCGGGCAATCAGCCCCAGCATTTT. This gives the protein CASSSDREGAGNQPQHF.

CDR3 sequence: CSAIDRHFDTF. The CDR3 coding sequence is TGCAGTGCCATCGACAGGCATTTCGACACCTTC. The J gene is TRBJ1-2, the V gene TRBV20-1, with TRBD1 as a possible D gene (6 bases). The V end was cut by 6 bases, the J end by 12 bases, with 17 bases between. Germline CDR1 reads DFQATT; CDR2 reads SNEGSKA (reference sequence). CDR3 length: 11 amino acids.

V is TRBV5-1 and J is TRBJ2-1, with 9 bases matching TRBD1. The V gene end was trimmed by 1 base and the J gene end by 9 bases; junction bases not matched to a gene: 8. CDR1 SGHRS and CDR2 YFSETQ come from the germline V gene. The CDR3 is 15 residues long. For the CDR3, the DNA is TGCGCCAGCAGCTTGTTCGGACAGGGGTCTTCTGAGCAGTTCTTC. It is translated as CASSLFGQGSSEQFF.

There are many counts of this clone. The chain combines TRBV6-1 with TRBJ2-7; D is undetermined. The CDR3 has 14 residues. With 7 bases removed from V and 0 bases from J, the gap between germline ends came to 13 bases. The germline V gene has CDR1 MNHNS and CDR2 SASEGT. The CDR3 protein is CASTQPQISYEQYF. In nucleotides, the CDR3 is TGTGCCAGCACCCAACCCCAGATCTCCTACGAGCAGTACTTC.

This chain uses TRBV2 with TRBJ2-2, with TRBD2 matching over 7 bases. CDR3 length: 15 residues. V was clipped by 6 bases and J by 0 bases; unmatched bases: 4. Germline-derived CDR1 and CDR2 are SNHLY and FYNNEI. The CDR3: CASRPGLSNTGELFF. In nucleotides, the CDR3 is TGTGCCAGCAGGCCGGGACTATCGAACACCGGGGAGCTGTTTTTT.

Points on this clone: No conserved phenylalanine or tryptophan ends this CDR3, so it is likely a read error. No DNA is shown, since the ends of the CDR3 on it are uncertain; the CDR3 is the one TCRdb lists. The J gene is TRBJ1-5, the V gene TRBV7-2; TRBD1, the table's D call, was not compared with the DNA. The CDR3 spans 16 amino acids, including both terminal residues. Germline CDR1 SGHTA, CDR2 FQGNSA. The CDR3 here is CDSSFRWTGGGQPKHL.

This clone was recorded a few times. The J gene is TRBJ2-5, the V gene TRBV6-1, with D possibly TRBD2 on 5 matching bases. Per the germline V gene, CDR1 is MNHNS and CDR2 is SASEGT. The CDR3 has 14 residues. V dropped 2 bases and J dropped 1 base, with 8 bases sitting between them. The CDR3 sequence: CASSEYGVQETQYF. The CDR3 coding sequence is TGTGCCAGCAGTGAATACGGGGTCCAAGAGACCCAGTACTTC.

The chain couples TRBV19 to TRBJ2-5; tentative D call: TRBD2 (6 bases). Germline lookup yields CDR1 LNHDA and CDR2 SQIVND (reference sequence). This CDR3 spans 15 amino acids. The V gene lost 6 bases and the J gene lost 9 bases, with 23 bases spanning the gap. The CDR3 DNA reads as TGTGCCAGTAGGACTTCCGGAGGGTCGGCCCGGGCCCAGTACTTC. Amino acids: CASRTSGGSARAQYF.

This clone was seen only a few times. The sample has other DNA sequences that encode this CDR3 too. The genes are TRBV2 and TRBJ1-5; the D gene is possibly TRBD1 (6 bases). CDR1 SNHLY and CDR2 FYNNEI come from the germline V gene. The CDR3 length is 13 residues. Trimming stripped 8 bases from V and 4 bases from J, with 12 bases between. The CDR3 loop is CASRGQYNQPQHF. The CDR3 DNA reads as TGTGCCAGCCGCGGACAGTATAATCAGCCCCAGCATTTT.

A few counts support this clone. The rearrangement joins TRBV9 to TRBJ1-2, with D hard to call. The CDR3 is 14 residues long. Per germline, CDR1 SGDLS and CDR2 YYNGEE. The V and J ends lost 0 bases and 2 bases respectively, with 8 bases between them. The CDR3 nucleotides read TGTGCCAGCAGCGTAGGGAGACCCAACTATGGCTACACCTTC. This sequence encodes CASSVGRPNYGYTF.

This clone showed up just a few times. This chain links TRBV30 with TRBJ1-1; 12 nucleotides line up with TRBD1. This CDR3 is 16 amino acids long. Per germline, CDR1 GTSNPN and CDR2 SVGIG (reference sequence). V trimming: 4 bases; J trimming: 5 bases; junction bases outside the gene matches: 11. The CDR3 nucleotides are TGTGCCTGGACGGCGGGGGACAGGGGGCTTGGAACTGAAGCTTTCTTT. It translates to CAWTAGDRGLGTEAFF.

This chain links TRBV27 with TRBJ2-7; the match to TRBD1 covers 9 bases. Trimming cost V 5 bases and J 3 bases; bases outside gene matches: 5. CDR1 MNHEY and CDR2 SMNVEV come from the germline V gene (reference sequence). The CDR3 is 14 residues long. The CDR3 loop is CASSRDREGYEQYF. CDR3 coding DNA: TGTGCCAGCAGTCGGGACAGGGAGGGCTACGAGCAGTACTTC.